The 9 T cell receptor beta chains in this list originate from one sample, sequenced in a study of blood T cell repertoires in COVID-19. Assay: immunoSEQ multiplex PCR; the TCRdb copy retains only in-frame clones and omits some. The sample comprises around 170,000 clones, 74% of which are singletons, and less than 3% rests with the top ten. The sequencing sample was made of peripheral blood. These receptors were taken from an elderly woman with acute or convalescent COVID-19.

The chain has TRBV28 and TRBJ2-7, with a possible D match to TRBD1 (6 bases). Germline V gene lookup returns CDR1 MDHEN and CDR2 SYDVKM. With 5 bases removed from V and 4 bases from J, the gap between germline ends came to 9 bases. The CDR3 is made up of 12 amino acids. The CDR3 here is CASSTRGYEQYF. CDR3 DNA sequence: TGTGCCAGCAGTACCAGGGGTTACGAGCAGTACTTC.

The chain combines TRBV3-1 (or the pseudogene TRBV3-2) with TRBJ2-3; 9 nucleotides align to TRBD2. This CDR3 spans 16 amino acids. CDR1 LGHDT and CDR2 YNNKEL come from the germline V gene (reference sequence). The junction had 6 bases not matched to a gene; V was cut back by 4 bases and J by 1 base. The CDR3 loop is CASSPHAGGRTDTQYF. In DNA, the CDR3 is TGTGCCAGCAGCCCCCACGCGGGAGGGCGCACAGATACGCAGTATTTT.

The V gene is TRBV4-2, the J gene TRBJ2-5; the D is unclear. The ends were cut back, 0 bases at V and 1 base at J, with 3 bases in the middle. Germline V gene data show CDR1 as LGHNA and CDR2 as YNFKEQ. CDR3 length equals 13 residues. The CDR3 bases are TGTGCCAGCAGCCAAGATCGCCAAGAGACCCAGTACTTC. Protein product: CASSQDRQETQYF.

The chain recombines TRBV5-1 with TRBJ2-3; D call uncertain. The CDR3 length is 13 residues. Germline-derived CDR1 and CDR2 are SGHRS and YFSETQ. The ends were cut back, 1 base at V and 5 bases at J, with 8 bases in the middle. The CDR3 nucleotides are TGCGCCAGCAGCTTGTTAGAGCGAGATACGCAGTATTTT. As protein: CASSLLERDTQYF.

This chain connects TRBV5-5 to TRBJ2-1; 9 positions agree with TRBD1. Germline values: CDR1 SGHKS, CDR2 YYEKEE (reference sequence). The junction had 10 bases not matched to a gene; V was cut back by 1 base and J by 5 bases. This CDR3 has 17 residues. CDR3 sequence reads: CASSLLSLGQGNNEQFF. CDR3 in DNA: TGTGCCAGCAGCTTGCTCAGCCTGGGACAGGGTAACAATGAGCAGTTCTTC.

The chain links TRBV5-4 to TRBJ1-2; no definite D call. Trimming left V 0 bases short and J 2 bases short, with 5 bases between. CDR1 SGHNT and CDR2 YYREEE come from the germline V gene (reference sequence). The CDR3 runs to 13 residues. The CDR3 protein is CASSLDRNYGYTF. CDR3 nucleotides: TGTGCCAGCAGCTTGGACAGAAACTATGGCTACACCTTC.

The chain employs TRBV11-2 and TRBJ2-5; the D gene is possibly TRBD1 (7 bases). V shed 5 bases and J shed 5 bases, with 21 bases lying between them. The CDR3 extends over 16 amino acids. Germline values: CDR1 SGHAT, CDR2 FQNNGV. DNA of the CDR3: TGTGCCAGCAGCCGAGGAAACGGAGGGGGCAGGGAGACCCAGTACTTC. Protein: CASSRGNGGGRETQYF.

This chain links TRBV29-1 with TRBJ2-2; a weak D match, TRBD1 (6 bases). Trimming left V 6 bases short and J 0 bases short, with 14 bases between. The CDR3 has 15 amino acids. The V gene's germline CDR1 is SQVTM and CDR2 ANQGSEA. The CDR3 loop is CSVETGPSNTGELFF. The CDR3 region has the DNA TGCAGCGTCGAAACAGGGCCTTCGAACACCGGGGAGCTGTTTTTT.

The V call is TRBV19, the J call TRBJ2-4; 9 bases line up with TRBD1. This CDR3 comprises 14 residues. CDR1 and CDR2 from the germline V gene are LNHDA and SQIVND (reference sequence). V lost 5 bases to trimming and J lost 4 bases; unmatched junction nucleotides: 3. CDR3 amino acids: CASSPGQGKNIQYF. The CDR3 DNA reads TGTGCCAGTAGTCCTGGACAGGGGAAAAACATTCAGTACTTC.